The 31 T cell receptor beta chains reported below all come from one sample, sequenced in a study of T cell responses to AZD1222 COVID-19 vaccine. Clones were sequenced by immunoSEQ multiplex PCR, and TCRdb holds only the in-frame ones, with some missing. The sample carries 110,000 or so clones, approximately 86% recorded once. The material sequenced was peripheral blood, taken 28 days after the second AZD1222 dose. The receptors stem from an adult who received the AZD1222 COVID-19 vaccine.

The chain uses TRBV27 and TRBJ2-2, with D possibly TRBD1 on 6 matching bases. Trimming cost V 6 bases and J 0 bases, with 14 bases left between them. The CDR3 length is 16 residues. Germline V gene data show CDR1 as MNHEY and CDR2 as SMNVEV (reference sequence). CDR3 residues: CASRRNRASNTGELFF. CDR3 nucleotides: TGTGCCAGCAGGCGGAACAGGGCCTCGAACACCGGGGAGCTGTTTTTT.

This clone was seen just once. V and J are TRBV6-4 and TRBJ2-3; D gene ambiguous. The CDR3 is 16 amino acids. Germline lookup yields CDR1 MRHNA and CDR2 SNTAGT. Trimming removed 0 bases from V and 1 base from J, with 11 bases in between. Here the CDR3 reads CASSDSVSWGTDTQYF. CDR3 nucleotides: TGTGCCAGCAGTGACTCGGTCAGCTGGGGCACAGATACGCAGTATTTT.

This sequence joins TRBV28 and TRBJ1-2, with D hard to call. CDR1 is MDHEN and CDR2 is SYDVKM in the germline V gene. With 5 bases removed from V and 3 bases from J, the gap between germline ends came to 10 bases. This CDR3 comprises 13 residues. The CDR3 DNA reads TGTGCCAGCAGTGCCTTAGGGCACTATGGCTACACCTTC. This sequence encodes CASSALGHYGYTF.

The chain links TRBV6-1 to TRBJ1-4; D uncertain. Germline loops: CDR1 MNHNS, CDR2 SASEGT. Trimming stripped 3 bases from V and 8 bases from J, with 19 bases between. This CDR3 is 16 amino acids long. The DNA of the CDR3 is TGTGCCAGCAGTGAGGATTTCTTGGGGTGGCGAGAAAAACTGTTTTTT. This sequence encodes CASSEDFLGWREKLFF.

This chain uses TRBV29-1 with TRBJ2-2; the D gene is possibly TRBD1 (6 bases). V was trimmed by 1 base and J by 3 bases, leaving 15 bases between them. The CDR3 is 16 residues long. Germline V lookup: CDR1 SQVTM, CDR2 ANQGSEA. The CDR3 bases are TGCAGCGTTGAAGGAGTTCAGGACAGAGACACCGGGGAGCTGTTTTTT. It encodes CSVEGVQDRDTGELFF.

The rearrangement joins TRBV3-1 (or the pseudogene TRBV3-2) to TRBJ1-3; TRBD1 might be the D (5 bases). This CDR3 region has 17 residues. Trimming left V 0 bases short and J 2 bases short, with 14 bases between. The germline V gene has CDR1 LGHDT and CDR2 YNNKEL (reference sequence). This CDR3 is CASSQEYATATGNTIYF. The CDR3 nucleotides are TGTGCCAGCAGCCAAGAATACGCGACAGCGACTGGAAACACCATATATTTT.

The chain carries TRBV30 and TRBJ1-3; D is unclear. Trimming took 0 bases from V and 3 from J, leaving 3 bases between them. Germline-derived CDR1 and CDR2 are GTSNPN and SVGIG (reference sequence). The CDR3 consists of 12 residues. This CDR3 is CAWSVDGNTIYF. CDR3 coding DNA: TGTGCCTGGAGTGTCGATGGAAACACCATATATTTT. Supplemented by reference TRBV30 and TRBJ1-3, the full variable domain reads SQTIHQWPATLVQPVGSPLSLECTVEGTSNPNLYWYRQAAGRGLQLLFYSVGIGQISSEVPQNLSASRPQDRQFILSSKKLLLSDSGFYLCAWSVDGNTIYFGEGSWLTVV.

The rearrangement links TRBV14 to TRBJ2-1; D not certain. The CDR3 loop spans 14 amino acids. Trimming stripped 2 bases from V and 0 bases from J, with 5 bases between. Germline V gene sequence: CDR1 SGHDN, CDR2 FVKESK. The DNA for the CDR3 is TGTGCCAGCAGCCAATCCAGCTCCTACAATGAGCAGTTCTTC. This gives the protein CASSQSSSYNEQFF.

This clone appeared a few times. This sequence joins TRBV19 and TRBJ1-2, with D possibly matching TRBD1 (6 bases). V was shortened by 5 bases and J by 4 bases, with 11 bases between the two germline ends. This CDR3 comprises 13 residues. Germline V lookup: CDR1 LNHDA, CDR2 SQIVND (reference sequence). CDR3 sequence: CASSPTGTYGYTF. The CDR3 nucleotides are TGTGCCAGTAGTCCTACAGGGACCTATGGCTACACCTTC.

This chain uses TRBV6-5 with TRBJ1-2, with D unresolved. Germline V gives CDR1 MNHEY, CDR2 SVGAGI. The CDR3 consists of 14 residues. V was cut by 0 bases and J by 4 bases, with 9 bases left in between. The CDR3 region is CASSYSDGPYGYTF. DNA for the CDR3: TGTGCCAGCAGTTACTCTGACGGGCCCTATGGCTACACCTTC.

The chain links TRBV15 to TRBJ2-7; D call uncertain. The V end lost 0 bases, the J end lost 4 bases, and 10 bases lay between the germline ends. From germline, CDR1 is LNHNV and CDR2 YYDKDF (reference sequence). The CDR3 consists of 14 residues. The CDR3 coding sequence is TGTGCCACCAGCAGAGAGGGCCTGGTGTACGAGCAGTACTTC. This encodes CATSREGLVYEQYF.

J is TRBJ2-5 and V is TRBV2; 13 positions match TRBD2. Trimming removed 8 bases from V and 2 bases from J; junction bases left unmatched: 8. In germline, CDR1 is SNHLY, CDR2 FYNNEI. This CDR3 has 16 residues. CDR3 coding DNA: TGTGCCAGCGGGGACCGACTAGCGGGGGGACAAGAGACCCAGTACTTC. Translated: CASGDRLAGGQETQYF.

The V gene is TRBV3-1 (or the pseudogene TRBV3-2), the J gene TRBJ2-2; D may correspond to TRBD1 or TRBD2 (5 bases each). This CDR3 has 15 amino acids. The germline V gene encodes CDR1 LGHDT and CDR2 YNNKEL (reference sequence). Trimming took off 9 bases at V and 8 bases at J, with 22 bases between the two ends. CDR3: CARGDLTKGRGELFF. CDR3 sequence (DNA): TGTGCCAGAGGGGACCTGACTAAGGGTAGGGGGGAGCTGTTTTTT.

The chain carries TRBV10-2 and TRBJ2-1; D unresolved. Trimming stripped 2 bases from V and 1 base from J, with 9 bases between. This CDR3 spans 15 amino acids. Germline-derived CDR1 and CDR2 are WSHSY and SAAADI. DNA of the CDR3: TGCGCCAGCAGTGAGCCCCGACGATCCTACAATGAGCAGTTCTTC. This sequence encodes CASSEPRRSYNEQFF.

This clone was recorded once. This chain uses TRBV18 with TRBJ1-5, with D unresolved. There are 15 residues in the CDR3. Trimming removed 5 bases from V and 4 bases from J, with 15 bases in between. CDR1 is KGHSH and CDR2 is LQKENI in the germline V gene. This CDR3 is CASSGGFARNQPQHF. The CDR3 DNA reads TGTGCCAGCTCAGGCGGCTTCGCTAGAAATCAGCCCCAGCATTTT. Complete variable domain (other parts from reference TRBV18 and TRBJ1-5): NAGVMQNPRHLVRRRGQEARLRCSPMKGHSHVYWYRQLPEEGLKFMVYLQKENIIDESGMPKERFSAEFPKEGPSILRIQQVVRGDSAAYFCASSGGFARNQPQHFGDGTRLSIL.

This clone has only one observation. This sequence joins TRBV19 and TRBJ1-5, with TRBD1 matching over 10 bases. Germline V gene sequence: CDR1 LNHDA, CDR2 SQIVND (reference sequence). CDR3 length: 14 amino acids. With 8 bases clipped from V and 7 bases from J, the junction kept 8 bases outside the gene matches. The CDR3 nucleotides read TGTGCCAGTGACGAGACAGGGGGCTTGCAGCCCCAGCATTTT. Its translation: CASDETGGLQPQHF.

The chain links TRBV2 to TRBJ1-1; D gene ambiguous. Per the germline V gene, CDR1 is SNHLY and CDR2 is FYNNEI. The CDR3 has 14 amino acids. V dropped 6 bases and J dropped 1 base, with 12 bases sitting between them. The CDR3 spells CASRVGFTNTEAFF. The CDR3 nucleotides read TGTGCCAGCAGGGTAGGCTTTACGAACACTGAAGCTTTCTTT.

This rearrangement joins TRBV11-2 to TRBJ1-6, with TRBD1 matching 7 bases. There are 15 residues in the CDR3. V lost 5 bases, J lost 5 bases, and 6 bases stayed unmatched. Germline-derived CDR1 and CDR2 are SGHAT and FQNNGV. The DNA for the CDR3 is TGTGCCAGCAGCAAAACAGGGGACCATAATTCACCCCTCCACTTT. Translating gives CASSKTGDHNSPLHF.

The chain joins TRBV9 to TRBJ1-1; 8 bases agree with TRBD1. The CDR3 is 14 amino acids. V lost 3 bases, J lost 8 bases, and 9 bases stayed unmatched. CDR1 SGDLS and CDR2 YYNGEE come from the germline V gene. CDR3 nucleotides: TGTGCCAGCAGCGCTCGGACAGGGAAGTCAGAAGCTTTCTTT. Its protein is CASSARTGKSEAFF. Full variable domain (rest looked up from reference TRBV9 and TRBJ1-1): DSGVTQTPKHLITATGQRVTLRCSPRSGDLSVYWYQQSLDQGLQFLIQYYNGEERAKGNILERFSAQQFPDLHSELNLSSLELGDSALYFCASSARTGKSEAFFGQGTRLTVV.

The chain combines TRBV11-2 with TRBJ2-7; the match to TRBD2 covers 11 bases. The CDR3 has 17 amino acids. Germline V CDR1 and CDR2: SGHAT, FQNNGV. The trim removed 3 bases at V and 2 bases at J, leaving 9 bases unmatched. CDR3 DNA sequence: TGTGCCAGCAGCTTTGGTCTAGCGGGGGGACGGGCCTACGAGCAGTACTTC. Amino acids: CASSFGLAGGRAYEQYF.

The chain uses TRBV19 and TRBJ1-5, with TRBD1 identical over 8 bases. J was trimmed by 3 bases and V by 7 bases; bases with no gene match: 8. CDR1 LNHDA and CDR2 SQIVND come from the germline V gene (reference sequence). This CDR3 has 15 amino acids. CDR3 sequence reads: CASNHRGSLNQPQHF. Here the CDR3 DNA reads TGTGCCAGTAACCACAGGGGGTCCCTCAATCAGCCCCAGCATTTT.

The chain is built from TRBV18 and TRBJ1-3; D remains ambiguous. The CDR3 is 15 residues long. CDR1 and CDR2 from the germline V gene are KGHSH and LQKENI. With 1 base removed from V and 0 bases from J, the gap between germline ends came to 7 bases. This chain's CDR3 is CASSPLPVSGNTIYF. CDR3 sequence (DNA): TGTGCCAGCTCACCACTCCCAGTCTCTGGAAACACCATATATTTT.

The J gene is TRBJ1-5, the V gene TRBV28; D unclear. Germline CDR1 reads MDHEN; CDR2 reads SYDVKM. The CDR3 is made up of 14 amino acids. V lost 7 bases and J 1 base, leaving 11 bases between the germline ends. CDR3 sequence reads: CASKQGGSNQPQHF. CDR3 coding DNA: TGTGCCAGCAAGCAAGGAGGGAGCAATCAGCCCCAGCATTTT.

The chain couples TRBV18 to TRBJ1-2; 7 bases are shared with TRBD1. The CDR3 is made up of 13 amino acids. V lost 3 bases, J lost 2 bases, and 0 bases stayed unmatched. From germline, CDR1 is KGHSH and CDR2 LQKENI. The CDR3 loop is CASSPGQNYGYTF. CDR3 coding DNA: TGTGCCAGCTCACCGGGACAGAACTATGGCTACACCTTC.

The CDR3, as DNA: TGTGCCAGCAGTGGGGACGGGGAAAGCTCCTACAATGAGCAGTTCTTC. Its protein product is CASSGDGESSYNEQFF. The chain employs TRBV6-4 and TRBJ2-1, with D perhaps being TRBD1 or TRBD2 (5 bases each). The V gene's germline CDR1 is MRHNA and CDR2 SNTAGT. V lost 4 bases, J lost 0 bases, and 13 bases lay in between. CDR3 length equals 16 residues.

This chain joins TRBV30 and TRBJ1-4; a weak D match, TRBD1 (6 bases). Germline values: CDR1 GTSNPN, CDR2 SVGIG (reference sequence). This CDR3 spans 15 amino acids. V was shortened by 0 bases and J by 2 bases, with 10 bases between the two germline ends. CDR3 in DNA: TGTGCCTGGAGTGTACCCCAGGGGACTAATGAAAAACTGTTTTTT. It yields the protein CAWSVPQGTNEKLFF.

The chain links TRBV13 to TRBJ2-1; 7 bases align to TRBD2. In germline, CDR1 is PRHDT, CDR2 FYEKMQ (reference sequence). The CDR3 runs 11 residues. V trimming: 5 bases; J trimming: 15 bases; junction bases outside the gene matches: 7. CDR3 DNA: TGTGCCAGCAGCACAACGGGGGGACGGTTCTTC. This translates into CASSTTGGRFF. Combining the CDR3 with reference TRBV13 and TRBJ2-1 gives the whole variable domain AAGVIQSPRHLIKEKRETATLKCYPIPRHDTVYWYQQGPGQDPQFLISFYEKMQSDKGSIPDRFSAQQFSDYHSELNMSSLELGDSALYFCASSTTGGRFFGPGTRLTVL.

The chain is built from TRBV15 and TRBJ2-7; D is possibly TRBD1 or TRBD2 (6 bases each). CDR3 length: 17 residues. V shed 0 bases and J shed 5 bases, with 20 bases lying between them. Per germline, CDR1 LNHNV and CDR2 YYDKDF (reference sequence). CDR3 in amino acids: CATSRDRSPSGGDEQYF. The DNA for the CDR3 is TGTGCCACCAGCAGAGATCGGTCTCCCTCCGGGGGCGACGAGCAGTACTTC.

The CDR3 sequence: CASSIKGENRYLSNQPQHF. CDR3 nucleotides: TGTGCCAGTAGTATAAAGGGTGAAAACAGGTATCTGAGCAATCAGCCCCAGCATTTT. The chain has TRBV19 and TRBJ1-5, with a tentative D call TRBD1 (5 bases). The CDR3 is 19 residues long. From germline, CDR1 is LNHDA and CDR2 SQIVND (reference sequence). V was pared by 2 bases and J by 1 base, with 21 bases between.

The gene calls are TRBV7-9 and TRBJ1-1, with 8 bases identical to TRBD1. The germline gives CDR1 SEHNR, CDR2 FQNEAQ (reference sequence). V was pared by 5 bases and J by 5 bases, with 7 bases of the junction left unmatched. This CDR3 comprises 14 residues. The CDR3 DNA sequence: TGTGCCAGCAGCACCGGACAGGGTTGGACTGAAGCTTTCTTT. Its translation is CASSTGQGWTEAFF.

This chain links TRBV5-1 with TRBJ1-1, with a possible D match to TRBD1 (6 bases). The germline CDR1 and CDR2 sequences are SGHRS and YFSETQ. This CDR3 comprises 15 residues. The V end was cut by 3 bases, the J end by 4 bases, with 16 bases between. CDR3 DNA: TGCGCCAGCAGCTCGGAGGGGGTGGAGTCCACTGAAGCTTTCTTT. Its protein product is CASSSEGVESTEAFF. The variable domain in full, completed from reference TRBV5-1 and TRBJ1-1, reads KAGVTQTPRYLIKTRGQQVTLSCSPISGHRSVSWYQQTPGQGLQFLFEYFSETQRNKGNFPGRFSGRQFSNSRSEMNVSTLELGDSALYLCASSSEGVESTEAFFGQGTRLTVV.